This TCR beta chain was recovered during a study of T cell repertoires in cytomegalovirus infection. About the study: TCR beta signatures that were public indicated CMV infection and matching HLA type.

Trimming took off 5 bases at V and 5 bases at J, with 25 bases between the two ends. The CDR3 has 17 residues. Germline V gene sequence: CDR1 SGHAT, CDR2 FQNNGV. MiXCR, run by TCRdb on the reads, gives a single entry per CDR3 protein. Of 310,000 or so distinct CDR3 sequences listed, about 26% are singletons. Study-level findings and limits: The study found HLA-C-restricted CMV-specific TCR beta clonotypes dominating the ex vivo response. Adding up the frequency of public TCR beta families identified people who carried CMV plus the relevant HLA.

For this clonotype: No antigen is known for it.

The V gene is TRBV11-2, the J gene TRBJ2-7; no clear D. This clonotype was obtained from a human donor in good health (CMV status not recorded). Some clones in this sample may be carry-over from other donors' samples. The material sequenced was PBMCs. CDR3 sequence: CASSLFILSSVNDEQYF. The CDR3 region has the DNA TGTGCCAGCAGCCTCTTTATCTTGTCGTCAGTTAACGACGAGCAGTACTTC.